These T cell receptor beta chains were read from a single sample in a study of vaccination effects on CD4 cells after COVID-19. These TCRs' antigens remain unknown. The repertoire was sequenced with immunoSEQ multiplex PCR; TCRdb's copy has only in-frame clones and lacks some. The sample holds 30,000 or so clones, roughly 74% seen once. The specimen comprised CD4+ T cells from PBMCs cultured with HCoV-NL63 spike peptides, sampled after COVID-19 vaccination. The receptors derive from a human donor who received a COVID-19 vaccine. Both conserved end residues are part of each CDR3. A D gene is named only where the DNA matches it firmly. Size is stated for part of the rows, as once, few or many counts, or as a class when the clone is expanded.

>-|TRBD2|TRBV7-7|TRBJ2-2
TGTGCCAGCAGCTCCACTAGCGACGGGGAGCTGTTTTTT
CASSSTSDGELFF
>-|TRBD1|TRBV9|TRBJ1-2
TGTGCCAGCAGCCAGACGGGAGGACAGGGGCCGGTAGGCTACACCTTC
CASSQTGGQGPVGYTF
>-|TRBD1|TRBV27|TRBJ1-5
TGTGCCAGCAGCTGGACAGGGATACAGCCCCAGCATTTT
CASSWTGIQPQHF
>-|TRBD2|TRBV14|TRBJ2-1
TGTGCCAGCAGCCAAGATTGGGGACTAGTATCCAATGAGCAGTTCTTC
CASSQDWGLVSNEQFF
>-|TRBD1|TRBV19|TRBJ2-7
TGTGCCAGTAGTCTCGGGCAGGGGGCGAACGAGCAGTACTTC
CASSLGQGANEQYF
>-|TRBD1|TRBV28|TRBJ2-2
TGTGCCAGCGAAACCGGACAGGGGGGGGAGCTGTTTTTT
CASETGQGGELFF
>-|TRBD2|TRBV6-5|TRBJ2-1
TGTGCCAGCATTCCCGGACTAGCGGGAGACAATGAGCAGTTCTTC
CASIPGLAGDNEQFF
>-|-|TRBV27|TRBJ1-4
TGTGCCAGCAGCCCTTGGGGGAGGGAGGGCGAAAAACTGTTTTTT
CASSPWGREGEKLFF
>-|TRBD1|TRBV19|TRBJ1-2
TGTGCCAGTAGGACGACAGGGGATGGCTACACCTTC
CASRTTGDGYTF
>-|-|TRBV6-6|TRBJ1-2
TGTGCCAGCAGTCCAAACCCCGGAGGCCTTTCCGATGGCTACACCTTC
CASSPNPGGLSDGYTF
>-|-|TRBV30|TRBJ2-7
TGTGCCTGGAGTGTACCGGGGCCTGCATCTTACGAGCAGTACTTC
CAWSVPGPASYEQYF
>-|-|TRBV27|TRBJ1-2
TGTGCCAGCAGTATGGGCCGGAACTATGGCTACACCTTC
CASSMGRNYGYTF
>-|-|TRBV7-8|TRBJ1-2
TGTGCCAGCAGCTTAGGGATCATGTGGAATCCTAACTATGGCTACACCTTC
CASSLGIMWNPNYGYTF
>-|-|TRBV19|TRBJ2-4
TGTGCCACACACCGAGGAAACATTCAGTACTTC
CATHRGNIQYF
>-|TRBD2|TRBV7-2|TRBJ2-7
TGTGCCAGCAGCCATCAACCGGGACTAGCGGAGCCGTTCTACGAGCAGTACTTC
CASSHQPGLAEPFYEQYF
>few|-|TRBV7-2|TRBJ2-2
TGTGCCAGCAGCTTTCTTTCTGCCGGGGAGCTGTTTTTT
CASSFLSAGELFF
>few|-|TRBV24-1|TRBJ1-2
TGTGCCACCAGTGATTGGGAGCACAGGGCTGACTATGGCTACACCTTC
CATSDWEHRADYGYTF
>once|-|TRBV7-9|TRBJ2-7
TGTGCCAGCAGCTTCGGGAGCTCCTACGAGCAGTACTTC
CASSFGSSYEQYF
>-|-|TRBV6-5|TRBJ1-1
TGTGCCAGCATGGGTTGGCTTATCACTGAAGCTTTCTTT
CASMGWLITEAFF
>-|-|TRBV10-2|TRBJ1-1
TGCGCCAGCAGTGGGAACGTAGGGAACACTGAAGCTTTCTTT
CASSGNVGNTEAFF
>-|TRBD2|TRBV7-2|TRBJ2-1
TGTGCCAGCAGCTTATCGACTAGCGGGGGTCTTGAGCAGTTCTTC
CASSLSTSGGLEQFF
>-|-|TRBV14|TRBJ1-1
TGTGCCAGTGATACACGGGGCACTGAAGCTTTCTTT
CASDTRGTEAFF
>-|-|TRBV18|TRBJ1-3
TGTGCCAGCTCACTTAACGGACAGACTGGAAACACCATATATTTT
CASSLNGQTGNTIYF
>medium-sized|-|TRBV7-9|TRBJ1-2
TGTGCCAGCAGCCCCTACGCTCGGACGGCCTATGGCTACACCTTC
CASSPYARTAYGYTF
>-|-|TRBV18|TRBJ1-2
TGTGCCAGCTCATCACAGGGAGGAGAGGGGGCTAACTATGGCTACACCTTC
CASSSQGGEGANYGYTF
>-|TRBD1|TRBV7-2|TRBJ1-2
TGTGCCAGCAGCGCCGTGGGGACAGGTCCTTATGGCTACACCTTC
CASSAVGTGPYGYTF
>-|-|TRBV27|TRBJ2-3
TGTGCCAGCAGTACAGCCACAGATACGCAGTATTTT
CASSTATDTQYF
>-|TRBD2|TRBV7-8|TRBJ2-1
TGTGCCAGCAGCCCAGGGCGGGAGGTCTCCTACAATGAGCAGTTCTTC
CASSPGREVSYNEQFF
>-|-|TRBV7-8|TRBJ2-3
TGTGCCAGCAGCCCGCCCCTGGGGGGGCGAGGCTTGACTAGCACAGATACGCAGTATTTT
CASSPPLGGRGLTSTDTQYF
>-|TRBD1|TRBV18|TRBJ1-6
TGTGCCAGCTCACCACAGGGACAGTCTAACTATAATTCACCCCTCCACTTT
CASSPQGQSNYNSPLHF
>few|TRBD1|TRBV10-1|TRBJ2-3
TGCGCCAGCGCCCCGGGACAGGGAGCAGATACGCAGTATTTT
CASAPGQGADTQYF
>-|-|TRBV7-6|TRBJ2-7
TGTGCCAGCAGCCACGGGGGGCTCCGCCGATACGAGCAGTACTTC
CASSHGGLRRYEQYF
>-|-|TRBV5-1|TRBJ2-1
TGCGCCAGCAGCTTGGATTCGTCAGAGGAGCAGTTCTTC
CASSLDSSEEQFF
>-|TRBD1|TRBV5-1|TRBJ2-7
TGCGCCATCCCTCCCCGGGACAGGGGGATTGGCGAGCAGTACTTC
CAIPPRDRGIGEQYF
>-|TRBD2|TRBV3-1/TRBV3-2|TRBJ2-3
TGTGCCAGCAGCTCATGGACTAGCGGGAGTTCAGATACGCAGTATTTT
CASSSWTSGSSDTQYF
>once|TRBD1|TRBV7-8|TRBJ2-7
TGTGCCAGCAGCTCCCAGAACCAGGGGGCGGTGCAGTACTTC
CASSSQNQGAVQYF
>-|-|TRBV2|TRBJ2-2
TGTGCCAGCATGGTAGGACTCTCCCCCGGGGAGCTGTTTTTT
CASMVGLSPGELFF
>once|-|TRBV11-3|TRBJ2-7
TGTGCCAGCAGTTCCGATGGGCCTACCTACGAGCAGTACTTC
CASSSDGPTYEQYF
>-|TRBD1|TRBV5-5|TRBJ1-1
TGTGCCAGCACCACGGACCAGGGGGGCACTGAAGCTTTCTTT
CASTTDQGGTEAFF
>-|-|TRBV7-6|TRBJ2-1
TGTGCCAGCAGCCCCGAGTCCCCTCTCTACAATGAGCAGTTCTTC
CASSPESPLYNEQFF
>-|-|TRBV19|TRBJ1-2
TGTGCCAGTAGTATGGCGGGGGGCAGATTTGAAGCTAACTATGGCTACACCTTC
CASSMAGGRFEANYGYTF
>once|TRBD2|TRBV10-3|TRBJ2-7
TGTGCCATCAGTGAGTCGAGGCGGGGGGGCTCCTACGAGCAGTACTTC
CAISESRRGGSYEQYF
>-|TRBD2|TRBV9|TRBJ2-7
TGTGCCAGCAGCGCGACTAGCGGGGGAACCTACGAGCAGTACTTC
CASSATSGGTYEQYF
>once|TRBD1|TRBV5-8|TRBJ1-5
TGTGCCAGCGGGTACAGGGGGCATGGGCAGCCCCAGCATTTT
CASGYRGHGQPQHF
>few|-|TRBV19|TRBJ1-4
TGTGCCAGTAGTCCCTCACTCCGGGGGATTACTGAAAAACTGTTTTTT
CASSPSLRGITEKLFF
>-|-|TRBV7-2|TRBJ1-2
TGTGCCAGCAGAGAAGGGAGCACAGGGTCGGGCGGCTACACCTTC
CASREGSTGSGGYTF
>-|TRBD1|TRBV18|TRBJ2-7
TGTGCCAGCTCAACGACAGGGGAAGTCGACGAGCAGTACTTC
CASSTTGEVDEQYF
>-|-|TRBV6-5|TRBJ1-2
TGTGCCAGCAAAAAGGGAAACGGTGGCTACACCTTC
CASKKGNGGYTF
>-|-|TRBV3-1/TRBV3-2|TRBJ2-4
TGTGCCAGCAGCCAAGAGACCTTAGCCAAAAACATTCAGTACTTC
CASSQETLAKNIQYF
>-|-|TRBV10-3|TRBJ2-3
TGTGCCACGACAGGGGGGGCGGGAGGTGGCACAGATACGCAGTATTTT
CATTGGAGGGTDTQYF
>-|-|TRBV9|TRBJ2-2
TGTGCCAGCAGCGTATTTATCGGGGAGCTGTTTTTT
CASSVFIGELFF
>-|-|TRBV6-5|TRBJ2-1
TGTGCCAGCACCGTAACGGGGACCGGCTACAATGAGCAGTTCTTC
CASTVTGTGYNEQFF
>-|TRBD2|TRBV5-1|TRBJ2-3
TGCGCCAGCAGCTTGGGGGCCAGGGAGGGCCCAGATACGCAGTATTTT
CASSLGAREGPDTQYF